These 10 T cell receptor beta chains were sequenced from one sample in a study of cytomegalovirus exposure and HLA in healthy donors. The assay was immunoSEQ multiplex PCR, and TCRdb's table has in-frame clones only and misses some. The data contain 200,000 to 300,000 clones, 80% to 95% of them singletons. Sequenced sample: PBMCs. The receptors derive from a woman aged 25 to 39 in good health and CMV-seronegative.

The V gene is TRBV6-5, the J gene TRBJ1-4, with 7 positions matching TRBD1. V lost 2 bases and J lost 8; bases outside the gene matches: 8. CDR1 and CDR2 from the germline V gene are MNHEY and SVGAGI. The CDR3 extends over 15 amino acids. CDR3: CASSYTDRVWEKLFF. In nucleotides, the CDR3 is TGTGCCAGCAGTTACACTGACAGGGTTTGGGAAAAACTGTTTTTT.

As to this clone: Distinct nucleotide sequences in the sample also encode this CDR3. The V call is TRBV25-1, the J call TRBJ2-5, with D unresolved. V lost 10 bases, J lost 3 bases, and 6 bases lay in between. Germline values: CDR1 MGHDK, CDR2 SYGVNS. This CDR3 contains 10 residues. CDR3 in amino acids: CATLKETQYF. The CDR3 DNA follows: TGTGCCACCCTCAAAGAGACCCAGTACTTC.

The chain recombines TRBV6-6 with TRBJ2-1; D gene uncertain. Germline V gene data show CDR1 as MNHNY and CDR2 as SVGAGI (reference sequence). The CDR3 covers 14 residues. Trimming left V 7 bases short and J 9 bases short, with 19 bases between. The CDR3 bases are TGTGCCAGCAACACGGAAGGTAGCTTCGGTGAGCAGTTCTTC. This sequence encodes CASNTEGSFGEQFF.

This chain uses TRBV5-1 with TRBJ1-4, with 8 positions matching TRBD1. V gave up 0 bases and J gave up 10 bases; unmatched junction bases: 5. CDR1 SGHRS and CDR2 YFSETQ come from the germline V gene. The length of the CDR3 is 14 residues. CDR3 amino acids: CASSLAEQGGKLFF. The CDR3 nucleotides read TGCGCCAGCAGCTTGGCTGAACAGGGGGGAAAACTGTTTTTT.

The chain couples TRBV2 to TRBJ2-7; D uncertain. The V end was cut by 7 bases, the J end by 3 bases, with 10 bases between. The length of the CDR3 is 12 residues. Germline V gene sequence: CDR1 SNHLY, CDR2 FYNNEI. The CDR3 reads CASIGIHYEQYF. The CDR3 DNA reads TGTGCCAGCATTGGCATCCACTACGAGCAGTACTTC.

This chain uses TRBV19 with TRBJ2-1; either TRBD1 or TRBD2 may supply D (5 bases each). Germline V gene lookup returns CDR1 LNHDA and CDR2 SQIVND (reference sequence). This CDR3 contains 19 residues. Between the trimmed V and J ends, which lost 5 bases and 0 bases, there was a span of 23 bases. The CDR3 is CASSPQNKPGAGSYNEQFF. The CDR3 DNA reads TGTGCCAGTAGTCCACAAAATAAGCCCGGGGCGGGCTCCTACAATGAGCAGTTCTTC.

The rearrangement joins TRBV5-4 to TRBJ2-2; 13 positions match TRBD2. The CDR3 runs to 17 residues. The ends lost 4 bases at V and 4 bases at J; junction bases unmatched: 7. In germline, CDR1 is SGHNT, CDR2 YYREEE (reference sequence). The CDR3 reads CASSPRLAGGFTGELFF. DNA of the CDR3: TGTGCCAGCAGCCCACGACTAGCGGGAGGTTTCACCGGGGAGCTGTTTTTT.

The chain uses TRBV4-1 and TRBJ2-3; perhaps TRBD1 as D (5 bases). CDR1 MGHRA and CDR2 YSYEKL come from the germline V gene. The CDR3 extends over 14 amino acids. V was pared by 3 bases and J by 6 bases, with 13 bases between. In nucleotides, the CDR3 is TGCGCCAGCAGCCATCCCCAGGGTAAGGATACGCAGTATTTT. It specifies CASSHPQGKDTQYF.

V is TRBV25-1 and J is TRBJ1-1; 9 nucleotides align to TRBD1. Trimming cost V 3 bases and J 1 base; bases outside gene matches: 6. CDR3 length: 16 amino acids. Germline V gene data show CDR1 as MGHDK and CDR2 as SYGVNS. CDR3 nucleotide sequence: TGTGCCAGCAGTGAGGCGGGGACAGGGACGAACACTGAAGCTTTCTTT. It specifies CASSEAGTGTNTEAFF.

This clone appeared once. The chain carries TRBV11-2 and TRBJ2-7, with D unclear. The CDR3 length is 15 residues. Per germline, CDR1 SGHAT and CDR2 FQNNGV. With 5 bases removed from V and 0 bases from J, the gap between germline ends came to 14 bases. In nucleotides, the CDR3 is TGTGCCAGCAGCCCCAGGATATTGAGCTCCTACGAGCAGTACTTC. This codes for CASSPRILSSYEQYF.